Following are 32 T cell receptor beta chains from one sample sequenced in a study of blood T cell repertoires in COVID-19. TCRdb keeps only in-frame clones here, not all; method: immunoSEQ multiplex PCR. The sample includes roughly 210,000 clones, around 87% seen only once; the top ten take about 7%. The specimen was PBMCs or T cells enriched from blood (not recorded which). The receptor source for this set is a man aged 25 to 40 in a cohort exposed to, infected with or recovered from COVID-19 (not recorded which).

The rearrangement uses TRBV9 and TRBJ2-1; no reliable D call. CDR3 size: 12 residues. Germline V lookup: CDR1 SGDLS, CDR2 YYNGEE. The V gene lost 3 bases and the J gene lost 4 bases, with 5 bases spanning the gap. The CDR3: CASSDRYNEQFF. DNA for the CDR3: TGTGCCAGCAGCGACAGATACAATGAGCAGTTCTTC.

This clone was observed a handful of times. The chain has TRBV28 and TRBJ1-1; D is possibly TRBD1 (6 bases). Germline V gene lookup returns CDR1 MDHEN and CDR2 SYDVKM. The V end was cut by 6 bases, the J end by 0 bases, with 8 bases between. The CDR3 length is 13 residues. In DNA form, the CDR3 reads TGTGCCAGCAGGCAGGGGCTGAACACTGAAGCTTTCTTT. It yields the protein CASRQGLNTEAFF.

The chain couples TRBV19 to TRBJ2-7; D perhaps matches TRBD2 (6 bases). This CDR3 is built from 15 residues. CDR1 and CDR2 from the germline V gene are LNHDA and SQIVND (reference sequence). V dropped 0 bases and J dropped 1 base, with 10 bases sitting between them. The CDR3 DNA reads TGTGCCAGTAGTATAGAGACGGGAGTGTCCTACGAGCAGTACTTC. It codes for CASSIETGVSYEQYF.

The chain is built from TRBV11-2 and TRBJ1-6; TRBD1 is a possible D gene (5 bases). This CDR3 comprises 14 residues. The germline CDR1 and CDR2 sequences are SGHAT and FQNNGV. V lost 5 bases and J lost 6, with 11 bases in between. CDR3 nucleotide sequence: TGTGCCAGCAGCGTACAGGCCGCTAATTCACCCCTCCACTTT. It is translated as CASSVQAANSPLHF.

The chain's CDR3 is CASSQTSGRPTDTQYF. The CDR3 bases are TGTGCCAGCAGTCAGACTAGCGGGAGACCCACAGATACGCAGTATTTT. The V call is TRBV7-3, the J call TRBJ2-3; TRBD2 agrees at 12 bases. V was pared by 6 bases and J by 2 bases, with 6 bases of the junction left unmatched. The CDR3 length is 16 residues. Germline V lookup: CDR1 SGHTA, CDR2 FQGTGA.

V gene TRBV7-9 combines with J gene TRBJ2-7, with 9 bases fitting TRBD1. J lost 2 bases, V lost 6 bases, and 11 bases had no gene match. The germline V gene has CDR1 SEHNR and CDR2 FQNEAQ (reference sequence). The CDR3 covers 16 residues. This CDR3 reads CASSPKTRDRAYEQYF. The CDR3 region has the DNA TGTGCCAGCAGTCCAAAGACTCGGGACAGGGCCTACGAGCAGTACTTC.

The CDR3 sequence: CASSFRTSGHTDTQYF. CDR3 nucleotides: TGTGCCAGCAGTTTTAGGACTAGCGGACACACAGATACGCAGTATTTT. The chain combines TRBV28 with TRBJ2-3, with 10 bases aligning to TRBD2. Germline assignment: CDR1 MDHEN and CDR2 SYDVKM. This CDR3 spans 16 amino acids. The junction had 5 bases not matched to a gene; V was cut back by 3 bases and J by 2 bases.

This clone was observed a few times. This rearrangement joins TRBV18 to TRBJ2-7; 8 bases are a match to TRBD2. CDR1 is KGHSH and CDR2 is LQKENI in the germline V gene. The CDR3 has 15 amino acids. V was pared by 5 bases and J by 1 base, with 7 bases of the junction left unmatched. CDR3 nucleotide sequence: TGTGCCAGCTCATCACGAGCTAGCGGGTCCTACGAGCAGTACTTC. Its protein product is CASSSRASGSYEQYF.

This clone showed up just once. V usage is TRBV7-2 and J usage is TRBJ1-2; TRBD1 aligns across 12 bases. The length of the CDR3 is 17 residues. Germline CDR1 is SGHTA and CDR2 is FQGNSA. Unmatched junction bases numbered 11, after V lost 2 bases and J lost 7 bases. The CDR3 nucleotides are TGTGCCAGCAGCTTACACGGATCCGGGACAGGGGGCCGTGGCTACACCTTC. It is translated as CASSLHGSGTGGRGYTF.

This clone was recorded only once. The chain carries TRBV9 and TRBJ1-6, with D hard to call. CDR1 is SGDLS, CDR2 YYNGEE, per germline. The germline V and J ends were trimmed by 4 bases and 5 bases, with 16 bases remaining between them. The CDR3 has 16 residues. The CDR3 nucleotides are TGTGCCAGCAGCCCCTGGTGGTCCACGGATAATTCACCCCTCCACTTT. It translates to CASSPWWSTDNSPLHF. The whole variable domain, filled in from reference TRBV9 and TRBJ1-6, reads DSGVTQTPKHLITATGQRVTLRCSPRSGDLSVYWYQQSLDQGLQFLIQYYNGEERAKGNILERFSAQQFPDLHSELNLSSLELGDSALYFCASSPWWSTDNSPLHFGNGTRLTVT.

The chain joins TRBV7-8 to TRBJ2-3, with TRBD2 matching 10 bases. Germline V gene data show CDR1 as SGHVS and CDR2 as FQNEAQ. The CDR3 contains 16 residues. The J segment lost 5 bases and the V segment lost 3 bases, leaving 8 bases of the junction unmatched. The CDR3 here is CASSFRKREGGDTQYF. DNA for the CDR3: TGTGCCAGCAGCTTCCGTAAGCGGGAGGGTGGAGATACGCAGTATTTT.

The V and J genes are TRBV5-1 and TRBJ2-3; D perhaps matches TRBD1 (5 bases). This CDR3 comprises 16 residues. The V gene's germline CDR1 is SGHRS and CDR2 YFSETQ. V lost 0 bases to trimming and J lost 1 base, with 12 bases between them. The CDR3 nucleotides are TGCGCCAGCAGCTTGGTAAAGGGGATCGGCACAGATACGCAGTATTTT. Translated: CASSLVKGIGTDTQYF.

V gene TRBV2 combines with J gene TRBJ2-5; 7 nucleotides match TRBD2. The CDR3 spans 15 residues. V dropped 10 bases and J dropped 1; count of bases not matched to a gene: 12. Germline CDR1 and CDR2: SNHLY and FYNNEI. CDR3 region: CATTHPGLPQETQYF. In nucleotides, the CDR3 is TGTGCCACCACCCATCCGGGACTACCCCAAGAGACCCAGTACTTC.

This chain uses TRBV28 with TRBJ2-7; 9 bases fit TRBD2. Germline CDR1 MDHEN, CDR2 SYDVKM. The CDR3 runs to 14 residues. V shed 3 bases, J shed 6 bases, and the junction held 6 bases outside the gene matches. The CDR3 region is CASSFSGRIGEQYF. CDR3 nucleotide sequence: TGTGCCAGCAGTTTTAGCGGGAGAATTGGCGAGCAGTACTTC.

This clone was seen just once. The chain carries TRBV18 and TRBJ1-2; D is ambiguous. The V end lost 0 bases, the J end lost 3 bases, and 5 bases lay between the germline ends. The CDR3 spans 13 residues. Germline values: CDR1 KGHSH, CDR2 LQKENI. CDR3 protein: CASSPPNYYGYTF. The CDR3 nucleotides are TGTGCCAGCTCACCACCTAACTACTATGGCTACACCTTC.

The chain has TRBV20-1 and TRBJ2-2, with D perhaps TRBD1 (6 bases). Between the trimmed V and J ends, which lost 3 bases and 2 bases, there was a span of 13 bases. Looked up from germline, CDR1 is DFQATT and CDR2 is SNEGSKA (reference sequence). CDR3 length: 15 residues. The CDR3, as DNA: TGCAGTGCTAGTGTGGTGGGGGCAAACACCGGGGAGCTGTTTTTT. Residues: CSASVVGANTGELFF.

This clone was found a few times. CDR3 loop: CSVEDRSYGGSNEQFF. CDR3 nucleotides: TGCAGCGTTGAAGATAGGTCTTACGGGGGAAGCAATGAGCAGTTCTTC. The J gene is TRBJ2-1, the V gene TRBV29-1, with D possibly TRBD2 on 6 matching bases. This CDR3 is built from 16 residues. Looked up from germline, CDR1 is SQVTM and CDR2 is ANQGSEA. V was clipped by 0 bases and J by 6 bases, with 18 bases between them.

V is TRBV18 and J is TRBJ2-1; D is possibly TRBD2 (6 bases). Germline V lookup: CDR1 KGHSH, CDR2 LQKENI. The V and J ends lost 3 bases and 9 bases respectively, with 15 bases between them. This CDR3 region has 14 residues. CDR3 DNA sequence: TGTGCCAGCTCACCGAGGGCTAGCGAGATTGAGCAGTTCTTC. It yields the protein CASSPRASEIEQFF.

A note on this clone: This sample also contains other DNA sequences that code for the same CDR3. The chain carries TRBV3-1 (or the pseudogene TRBV3-2) and TRBJ1-2, with 9 bases matching TRBD1. V was pared by 6 bases and J by 2 bases, with 4 bases of the junction left unmatched. CDR3 size: 14 residues. CDR1 and CDR2 (germline): LGHDT, YNNKEL (reference sequence). DNA for the CDR3: TGTGCCAGCAGTAGGACAGGGGCAAACTATGGCTACACCTTC. Translated, it gives CASSRTGANYGYTF.

The chain combines TRBV6-2 or TRBV6-3 with TRBJ2-7; 9 bases line up with TRBD1. This CDR3 contains 18 residues. Losses at the gene ends were 1 base for V and 5 bases for J; bases not matched to a gene: 15. In germline, CDR1 is MNHEY, CDR2 SVGEGT. The CDR3 region has the DNA TGTGCCAGCAGTTACTACCGTGGACAGGGGTCTCGGGTCCACGAGCAGTACTTC. The encoded protein is CASSYYRGQGSRVHEQYF.

The chain couples TRBV7-9 to TRBJ2-7; D unresolved. V was cut by 1 base and J by 0 bases, with 7 bases left in between. The CDR3 covers 14 residues. Germline V gene lookup returns CDR1 SEHNR and CDR2 FQNEAQ (reference sequence). CDR3 loop: CASSLGGYSYEQYF. CDR3 bases: TGTGCCAGCAGCTTAGGCGGCTACTCCTACGAGCAGTACTTC.

With regard to this clone: Other DNA sequences in this specimen translate into the identical CDR3. The chain employs TRBV4-2 and TRBJ2-7; 11 bases line up with TRBD2. In germline, CDR1 is LGHNA, CDR2 YNFKEQ. The junction had 2 bases not matched to a gene; V was cut back by 1 base and J by 3 bases. The CDR3 is made up of 15 amino acids. The CDR3: CASSQGLAGSYEQYF. The CDR3 DNA follows: TGTGCCAGCAGCCAAGGACTAGCGGGAAGCTACGAGCAGTACTTC.

The chain carries TRBV9 and TRBJ2-5, with D maybe TRBD1 (6 bases). Deletions cut 4 bases from V and 4 bases from J, with 14 bases between. This CDR3 has 14 residues. CDR1 and CDR2 from the germline V gene are SGDLS and YYNGEE. The DNA of the CDR3 is TGTGCCAGCAGCCCATCTCAGGGGCGAGAGACCCAGTACTTC. Its translation is CASSPSQGRETQYF.

J is TRBJ1-1 and V is TRBV2; 8 nucleotides line up with TRBD1. The V and J ends lost 5 bases and 7 bases, in that order; junction bases with no gene match: 9. CDR3 length: 14 amino acids. Germline CDR1 SNHLY, CDR2 FYNNEI. CDR3 bases: TGTGCCAGCAGTCTGCCCGGGACAGGCGATGAAGCTTTCTTT. This sequence encodes CASSLPGTGDEAFF.

This clone appeared once. The chain uses TRBV18 and TRBJ2-7, with TRBD1 as a possible D gene (6 bases). The V end was cut by 2 bases, the J end by 7 bases, with 15 bases between. CDR1 and CDR2 from the germline V gene are KGHSH and LQKENI. The CDR3 has 14 amino acids. The CDR3 DNA follows: TGTGCCAGCTCACCAGGGGGACAAATGGAAGAGCAGTACTTC. This codes for CASSPGGQMEEQYF.

The chain recombines TRBV6-5 with TRBJ2-7; D may be TRBD1 (6 bases). This CDR3 is 15 amino acids long. V lost 5 bases and J lost 2, with 16 bases in between. Germline V gene data show CDR1 as MNHEY and CDR2 as SVGAGI. The CDR3 DNA sequence: TGTGCCAGCAGTCTTGAGGGGGTACAGGCCTACGAGCAGTACTTC. Encoded protein: CASSLEGVQAYEQYF.

V is TRBV18 and J is TRBJ1-5; 9 bases agree with TRBD1. Germline V gene sequence: CDR1 KGHSH, CDR2 LQKENI. The CDR3 sequence is 14 residues long. V lost 3 bases to trimming and J lost 7 bases; unmatched junction nucleotides: 4. The CDR3 bases are TGTGCCAGCTCACCTGGACAGGGGATCCAGCCCCAGCATTTT. Residues: CASSPGQGIQPQHF. Drawing the rest from reference TRBV18 and TRBJ1-5, the complete variable domain is NAGVMQNPRHLVRRRGQEARLRCSPMKGHSHVYWYRQLPEEGLKFMVYLQKENIIDESGMPKERFSAEFPKEGPSILRIQQVVRGDSAAYFCASSPGQGIQPQHFGDGTRLSIL.

The chain uses TRBV27 and TRBJ2-2; a possible D gene is TRBD1 (5 bases). Trimming shortened V by 6 bases and J by 0 bases, and 11 bases separated the two germline ends. CDR3 size: 15 residues. Germline CDR1 reads MNHEY; CDR2 reads SMNVEV (reference sequence). For the CDR3, the DNA is TGTGCCAGCAGCTGGACACCCGCGAACACCGGGGAGCTGTTTTTT. Residues: CASSWTPANTGELFF.

The chain carries TRBV5-1 and TRBJ2-2, with a tentative D call TRBD1 (6 bases). The CDR3 totals 14 residues. V lost 2 bases and J lost 3, with 8 bases in between. Germline V lookup: CDR1 SGHRS, CDR2 YFSETQ. CDR3 in DNA: TGCGCCAGCAGCTTTTCAGGGGACACCGGGGAGCTGTTTTTT. Residues: CASSFSGDTGELFF. Looking up the rest from reference TRBV5-1 and TRBJ2-2 gives the full variable domain: KAGVTQTPRYLIKTRGQQVTLSCSPISGHRSVSWYQQTPGQGLQFLFEYFSETQRNKGNFPGRFSGRQFSNSRSEMNVSTLELGDSALYLCASSFSGDTGELFFGEGSRLTVL.

The chain combines TRBV5-1 with TRBJ1-3; 7 positions match TRBD1. J was trimmed by 3 bases and V by 0 bases; bases with no gene match: 3. The length of the CDR3 is 15 residues. CDR1 and CDR2 from the germline V gene are SGHRS and YFSETQ. CDR3 coding DNA: TGCGCCAGCAGCTTGGGACAGGGCGGTGGAAACACCATATATTTT. Translated: CASSLGQGGGNTIYF. Complete variable domain (other parts from reference TRBV5-1 and TRBJ1-3): KAGVTQTPRYLIKTRGQQVTLSCSPISGHRSVSWYQQTPGQGLQFLFEYFSETQRNKGNFPGRFSGRQFSNSRSEMNVSTLELGDSALYLCASSLGQGGGNTIYFGEGSWLTVV.

This chain uses TRBV27 with TRBJ2-7, with D possibly being TRBD2 (6 bases). The CDR3 contains 13 residues. Germline V CDR1 and CDR2: MNHEY, SMNVEV (reference sequence). The V end lost 6 bases, the J end lost 4 bases, and 13 bases lay between the germline ends. The DNA for the CDR3 is TGTGCCAGCAGCTACGGGAGTAAGTACGAGCAGTACTTC. Protein sequence: CASSYGSKYEQYF.

Details on this clone: This same CDR3 is encoded by further DNA sequences in the sample. The chain combines TRBV19 with TRBJ2-1; 11 nucleotides line up with TRBD1. The CDR3 contains 13 residues. CDR1 and CDR2 from the germline V gene are LNHDA and SQIVND (reference sequence). The J segment lost 3 bases and the V segment lost 11 bases, leaving 3 bases of the junction unmatched. Written as DNA, the CDR3 is TGTGCCTCCGGGACAGGGGGCTACAATGAGCAGTTCTTC. It codes for CASGTGGYNEQFF.